A single sample gave rise to the 25 T cell receptor beta chains below, sequenced in a study of blood T cells in healthy people across ages. A sample-barcoded 5' primer and a J-beta primer mix were used in a second PCR of roughly 6 to 11 cycles. TCRdb reprocessed the 5' RACE reads with MiXCR, giving one entry per CDR3 protein. The data show 1.5 million to 2 million distinct CDR3 sequences, about 39% seen once. Input material: blood. The receptor source for this set is a human donor in good health.

The chain joins TRBV20-1 to TRBJ2-5; D unresolved. The V gene's germline CDR1 is DFQATT and CDR2 SNEGSKA (reference sequence). V gave up 7 bases and J gave up 2 bases, with 14 bases separating them. The CDR3 is made up of 13 amino acids. The CDR3 nucleotides are TGCAGTGTACGACTTGCATTACAAGAGACCCAGTACTTC. Residues: CSVRLALQETQYF.

This clonotype was detected many times. The chain is built from TRBV6-1 and TRBJ2-2; possible D gene TRBD1, 5 bases. Trimming pared 6 bases from V and 4 bases from J, leaving 9 bases between. This CDR3 region has 13 residues. The V gene's germline CDR1 is MNHNS and CDR2 SASEGT. The CDR3 bases are TGTGCCAGCAGCGTGACAGCCACCGGGGAGCTGTTTTTT. Protein product: CASSVTATGELFF.

The chain couples TRBV9 to TRBJ2-3, with D tentatively TRBD1 (6 bases). V lost 5 bases and J lost 8, with 24 bases in between. Germline loops: CDR1 SGDLS, CDR2 YYNGEE. The CDR3 covers 16 residues. The CDR3 sequence is CASRDLAQGQYGTQYF. CDR3 nucleotide sequence: TGTGCCAGCAGGGACTTAGCACAGGGACAATATGGTACGCAGTATTTT.

This clonotype was seen a few times. The rearrangement links TRBV7-9 to TRBJ2-7; D is possibly TRBD1 or TRBD2 (5 bases each). This CDR3 has 15 residues. V lost 5 bases and J lost 7, with 21 bases in between. Germline CDR1 reads SEHNR; CDR2 reads FQNEAQ (reference sequence). Here the CDR3 reads CASSPILPGPGEQYF. The DNA for the CDR3 is TGTGCCAGCAGCCCAATATTGCCGGGACCAGGGGAGCAGTACTTC.

As to this clonotype: One end of the junction varies from germline; a read error may be responsible. The chain links TRBV19 to TRBJ2-1, with no clear D. CDR1 is LNHDA, CDR2 SQIVND, per germline (reference sequence). The CDR3 has 11 amino acids. Here the CDR3 DNA reads TGTGCCGGTAGTAAGGTCAATGGGCAGTTCTTC. It encodes CAGSKVNGQFF.

Turning to this clonotype: One junction end disagrees with the germline gene, perhaps due to a read error. The chain is built from TRBV7-9 and TRBJ2-2; no reliable D call. The CDR3 consists of 16 residues. CDR1 is SEHNR and CDR2 is FQNEAQ in the germline V gene (reference sequence). The CDR3 DNA reads as TGTGCCAGCAGCTTATTACGGCAGTCGAATACCGGGGAGCTGTTTTTT. Translating gives CASSLLRQSNTGELFF.

This clonotype was detected ten times or more. This sequence joins TRBV20-1 and TRBJ1-2; the D is unclear. The CDR3 length is 13 residues. With 0 bases removed from V and 3 bases from J, the gap between germline ends came to 8 bases. The germline V gene encodes CDR1 DFQATT and CDR2 SNEGSKA (reference sequence). The CDR3 reads CSAREREDYGYTF. The CDR3 nucleotides are TGCAGTGCTAGAGAAAGGGAGGACTATGGCTACACCTTC.

CDR3 coding DNA: TGCGCCAGCAGCCAAAGGGGGGCAGGAAAATACAATGAGCAGTTCTTC. Translated: CASSQRGAGKYNEQFF. V usage is TRBV4-1 and J usage is TRBJ2-1; D tentatively reads TRBD1 or TRBD2 (6 bases each). Trimming stripped 2 bases from V and 4 bases from J, with 15 bases between. CDR1 MGHRA and CDR2 YSYEKL come from the germline V gene. CDR3 length: 16 amino acids.

The V gene is TRBV11-2, the J gene TRBJ2-1; no clear D gene. CDR3 length equals 13 residues. V was trimmed by 4 bases and J by 7 bases, leaving 11 bases between them. CDR1 is SGHAT, CDR2 FQNNGV, per germline. The DNA for the CDR3 is TGTGCCAGCAGCTCCACGTTATGGAATGAGCAGTTCTTC. This encodes CASSSTLWNEQFF. Full variable domain (remainder filled in from reference TRBV11-2 and TRBJ2-1): EAGVAQSPRYKIIEKRQSVAFWCNPISGHATLYWYQQILGQGPKLLIQFQNNGVVDDSQLPKDRFSAERLKGVDSTLKIQPAKLEDSAVYLCASSSTLWNEQFFGPGTRLTVL.

This clonotype has a handful of counts. The rearrangement joins TRBV12-3 or TRBV12-4 to TRBJ2-4; D is perhaps TRBD1 (5 bases). The DNA matches TRBJ2-7 better at its end, which makes the J call doubtful. The CDR3 runs 13 residues. CDR3 sequence (DNA): TGTGCCAGCAGTACGACCCAGGGTATCGAGCAGTACTTC. It specifies CASSTTQGIEQYF.

The V and J genes are TRBV3-1 and TRBJ2-5; D is perhaps TRBD2 (7 bases). V was clipped by 5 bases and J by 5 bases, with 18 bases between them. CDR3 length: 15 residues. Germline V lookup: CDR1 LGHDT, CDR2 YNNKEL (reference sequence). DNA of the CDR3: TGTGCCAGCAGCGTCTCGGGGGGCCTTGGGGAGACCCAGTACTTC. This codes for CASSVSGGLGETQYF.

The chain is built from TRBV27 and TRBJ1-4; D uncertain. The V and J ends lost 3 bases and 0 bases respectively, with 11 bases between them. CDR1 and CDR2 from the germline V gene are MNHEY and SMNVEV (reference sequence). The CDR3 is 16 amino acids. This CDR3 is CASSFFPPATNEKLFF. CDR3 bases: TGTGCCAGCAGTTTTTTTCCTCCTGCAACTAATGAAAAACTGTTTTTT.

This clonotype was counted at least ten times. This chain links TRBV20-1 with TRBJ2-1; 10 positions match TRBD2. The germline gives CDR1 DFQATT, CDR2 SNEGSKA (reference sequence). The CDR3 consists of 15 residues. The V gene end was trimmed by 1 base and the J gene end by 3 bases; junction bases not matched to a gene: 3. DNA of the CDR3: TGCAGTGCTAGAGGTCTAGCGGGGGTCTACAATGAGCAGTTCTTC. Protein product: CSARGLAGVYNEQFF.

A few counts support this clonotype. This sequence joins TRBV20-1 and TRBJ2-7, with D possibly being TRBD1 (6 bases). Germline CDR1 is DFQATT and CDR2 is SNEGSKA (reference sequence). V lost 0 bases and J lost 7, with 10 bases in between. The CDR3 extends over 12 amino acids. The CDR3 nucleotides are TGCAGTGCTAGAGAGGGGGCGGATGAGCAGTACTTC. Protein sequence: CSAREGADEQYF.

V usage is TRBV24-1 and J usage is TRBJ2-3, with a weak D call TRBD2 (5 bases). This CDR3 has 17 residues. Trimming took off 7 bases at V and 0 bases at J, with 19 bases between the two ends. Per germline, CDR1 KGHDR and CDR2 SFDVKD. As DNA, the CDR3 is TGTGCCACCAGCGCTTTCTCCGGGGAAGGGAGCACAGATACGCAGTATTTT. Translated: CATSAFSGEGSTDTQYF.

This clonotype occurred a few times. The junction departs from the called germline gene at one end, perhaps through a read error. Here the CDR3 DNA reads TGTGCCAGCAGCCAAGATGGGACAGGGGGCAACCAGCCCCAGCATTTT. Translating gives CASSQDGTGGNQPQHF. V usage is TRBV4-2 and J usage is TRBJ1-5; TRBD1 aligns across 12 bases. Germline CDR1 LGHNA, CDR2 YNFKEQ. CDR3 size: 16 residues.

In the case of this clonotype: One base away lies a much larger clone, so this may be a sequencing read error. The chain combines TRBV20-1 with TRBJ2-5; D unresolved. The CDR3 has 12 amino acids. Germline CDR1 DFQATT, CDR2 SNEGSKA (reference sequence). V was cut by 5 bases and J by 5 bases, with 12 bases left in between. The CDR3, as DNA: TGCAGTGCTTCTTCCGGGTGGGAGACCCAGTACTTC. This translates into CSASSGWETQYF.

The chain employs TRBV7-3 and TRBJ2-7; the D gene is possibly TRBD2 (6 bases). Trimming left V 6 bases short and J 2 bases short, with 23 bases between. This CDR3 has 17 residues. The V gene's germline CDR1 is SGHTA and CDR2 FQGTGA. Here the CDR3 reads CASRPIWGRSLTYEQYF. In nucleotides, the CDR3 is TGTGCCAGCAGGCCTATATGGGGGAGGTCCCTGACCTACGAGCAGTACTTC.

This clonotype was counted a few times. The junction departs from the called germline gene at one end, perhaps through a read error. V is TRBV6-4 and J is TRBJ2-3, with 7 bases lining up with TRBD1. The CDR3 has 14 amino acids. Germline CDR1 reads MRHNA; CDR2 reads SNTAGT. This CDR3 reads CASSGTGVGDAQYF. CDR3 in DNA: TGTGCCAGCAGTGGCACAGGGGTAGGAGATGCGCAGTATTTT.

V gene TRBV7-2 combines with J gene TRBJ2-1; 13 bases line up with TRBD2. The V and J ends lost 5 bases and 9 bases, in that order; junction bases with no gene match: 10. Germline assignment: CDR1 SGHTA and CDR2 FQGNSA. This CDR3 contains 16 residues. The CDR3 reads CASSPKATSGGFEQFF. CDR3 DNA sequence: TGTGCCAGCAGCCCCAAGGCGACTAGCGGGGGGTTTGAGCAGTTCTTC.

The V gene is TRBV5-1, the J gene TRBJ2-3; D possibly corresponds to TRBD2 (5 bases). Germline CDR1 is SGHRS and CDR2 is YFSETQ. This CDR3 is built from 16 residues. The V gene lost 1 base and the J gene lost 1 base, with 13 bases spanning the gap. The CDR3 is CASSLSAAAGTDTQYF. The CDR3 nucleotides read TGCGCCAGCAGCTTGTCCGCAGCGGCGGGCACAGATACGCAGTATTTT.

The J gene is TRBJ2-3, the V gene TRBV7-3; TRBD2 matches 10 bases. Germline CDR1 SGHTA, CDR2 FQGTGA. The J segment lost 2 bases and the V segment lost 5 bases, leaving 4 bases of the junction unmatched. This CDR3 contains 15 residues. The DNA of the CDR3 is TGTGCCAGCAGCCATAGCGGGGGGAACACAGATACGCAGTATTTT. Its protein product is CASSHSGGNTDTQYF. Full variable domain (remainder filled in from reference TRBV7-3 and TRBJ2-3): GAGVSQTPSNKVTEKGKYVELRCDPISGHTALYWYRQSLGQGPEFLIYFQGTGAADDSGLPNDRFFAVRPEGSVSTLKIQRTERGDSAVYLCASSHSGGNTDTQYFGPGTRLTVL.

The chain joins TRBV6-2 or TRBV6-3 to TRBJ1-5; D is unresolved. The CDR3 extends over 13 amino acids. Trimming removed 3 bases at V and 6 bases at J, with 9 bases between. Germline CDR1 is MNHEY and CDR2 is SVGEGT. CDR3 sequence: CASSYLQSQPQHF. CDR3 coding DNA: TGTGCCAGCAGTTATTTGCAGAGTCAGCCCCAGCATTTT.

The chain employs TRBV7-2 and TRBJ2-1; 9 bases align to TRBD2. Germline V gene lookup returns CDR1 SGHTA and CDR2 FQGNSA. The trim removed 4 bases at V and 0 bases at J, leaving 4 bases unmatched. The CDR3 covers 16 residues. CDR3 loop: CASSSRGGASYNEQFF. The CDR3 bases are TGTGCCAGCAGCTCCCGCGGGGGGGCCTCCTACAATGAGCAGTTCTTC.

This clonotype was observed a handful of times. A read error may be the cause here, since a much bigger clone is one base away. The chain carries TRBV20-1 and TRBJ2-5, with no clear D. Germline V lookup: CDR1 DFQATT, CDR2 SNEGSKA (reference sequence). CDR3 size: 12 residues. CDR3 amino acids: CSRATTGETQYF. DNA of the CDR3: TGCTCAAGGGCTACAACCGGAGAGACCCAGTACTTC.